The clone carrying this TCR beta chain was counted at least ten times. No antigen is known for it. The data are from a study of regulatory T cells in long-lasting Graves disease. CDR3-region Arm-PCR and iRepertoire HTBI primers produced the TCR beta libraries. TCRdb processed the multiplex PCR reads anew with MiXCR; each CDR3 protein has one entry. The sample has hundreds of thousands of distinct CDR3 sequences; about 16% are singletons. The time point: newly diagnosed GD, antithyroid drugs for less than 3 months. Construction of the TCR library relied on RNA isolated from PBMCs. The germline gives CDR1 SGHRS, CDR2 YFSETQ. The CDR3 is 15 residues long. V was trimmed by 0 bases and J by 5 bases, leaving 13 bases between them. Regarding the study as a whole: Limited samples may have lowered accuracy.

The sample was also linked to a second study, of T cells in Graves' hyperthyroidism and ophthalmopathy.

The sequencing used peripheral blood mononuclear cells (PBMCs), collected at new diagnosis, from a patient treated with antithyroid drugs. This chain connects TRBV5-1 to TRBJ2-3; perhaps TRBD1 as D (7 bases). This clonotype was sampled from a woman aged 35-65 years with Graves disease. CDR3 sequence: CASSLAAGGRDTQYF. CDR3 nucleotide sequence: TGCGCCAGCAGCTTGGCGGCAGGGGGGAGAGATACGCAGTATTTT.